A single sample gave rise to the 26 T cell receptor beta chains below, sequenced in a study of blood T cell repertoires in COVID-19. This table comes from immunoSEQ multiplex PCR, and its TCRdb copy is limited to in-frame clones, with some not included. The data contain some 150,000 clones, approximately 88% of them singletons. Material: peripheral blood. These receptors were obtained from a woman in her fifties or sixties with acute or convalescent COVID-19.

The rearrangement joins TRBV27 to TRBJ2-1, with TRBD1 identical over 10 bases. CDR3 length: 16 amino acids. The V and J ends lost 4 bases and 3 bases, in that order; junction bases with no gene match: 6. Germline assignment: CDR1 MNHEY and CDR2 SMNVEV (reference sequence). CDR3 in amino acids: CASSSQGQGDYNEQFF. In DNA form, the CDR3 reads TGTGCCAGCAGTTCACAAGGACAGGGGGACTACAATGAGCAGTTCTTC.

This chain joins TRBV6-2 or TRBV6-3 and TRBJ2-5; 8 bases fit TRBD1. This CDR3 contains 15 residues. Germline assignment: CDR1 MNHEY and CDR2 SVGEGT. Germline trimming cut 5 bases from V and 5 bases from J; bases unmatched to any gene: 10. CDR3 residues: CASSLLTGEVETQYF. CDR3 coding DNA: TGTGCCAGCAGTCTCCTGACAGGGGAAGTGGAGACCCAGTACTTC.

The chain links TRBV4-1 to TRBJ1-1, with 8 bases identical to TRBD1. V lost 4 bases to trimming and J lost 5 bases; unmatched junction nucleotides: 6. From germline, CDR1 is MGHRA and CDR2 YSYEKL. The CDR3 sequence is 14 residues long. CDR3 bases: TGCGCCAGCAGCCCGGGACAGGATTGGACTGAAGCTTTCTTT. Protein sequence: CASSPGQDWTEAFF.

This clone was picked up one time. The CDR3 DNA follows: TGTGCCATCGAGACTAGCGGGAATTTCCTCTACAATGAGCAGTTCTTC. Translating gives CAIETSGNFLYNEQFF. The chain carries TRBV10-3 and TRBJ2-1; 11 bases align to TRBD2. Per the germline V gene, CDR1 is ENHRY and CDR2 is SYGVKD. The CDR3 length is 16 residues. V dropped 8 bases and J dropped 3; count of bases not matched to a gene: 9.

V is TRBV4-2 and J is TRBJ2-3, with D unclear. Germline V gives CDR1 LGHNA, CDR2 YNFKEQ. The CDR3 length is 15 residues. Deletions cut 0 bases from V and 1 base from J, with 8 bases between. CDR3 region: CASSQESQGTDTQYF. As DNA, the CDR3 is TGTGCCAGCAGCCAAGAGTCCCAGGGCACAGATACGCAGTATTTT.

The chain is built from TRBV10-1 and TRBJ2-2, with TRBD2 as a possible D gene (6 bases). This CDR3 contains 14 residues. The germline V gene has CDR1 WNHNN and CDR2 SYGVQD (reference sequence). Trimming stripped 6 bases from V and 1 base from J, with 9 bases between. The DNA of the CDR3 is TGCGCCAGCAGGAGGGAGGTGAACACCGGGGAGCTGTTTTTT. Translation: CASRREVNTGELFF.

The chain has TRBV10-1 and TRBJ2-7, with D possibly being TRBD1 (6 bases). CDR3 length: 17 amino acids. Germline V gene data show CDR1 as WNHNN and CDR2 as SYGVQD (reference sequence). The germline V and J ends were trimmed by 5 bases and 2 bases, with 22 bases remaining between them. CDR3 nucleotide sequence: TGCGCCAGCAGTCCAAGACGAGGGGGAGTTCCCGCCTACGAGCAGTACTTC. Encoded protein: CASSPRRGGVPAYEQYF.

The V gene is TRBV27, the J gene TRBJ2-3; 10 positions agree with TRBD2. Germline loops: CDR1 MNHEY, CDR2 SMNVEV (reference sequence). With 5 bases clipped from V and 2 bases from J, the junction kept 7 bases outside the gene matches. The CDR3 runs 16 residues. The CDR3 region has the DNA TGTGCCAGCAGTATAGAGCGGGGGGGCCTCACAGATACGCAGTATTTT. It specifies CASSIERGGLTDTQYF.

The rearrangement links TRBV6-5 to TRBJ2-7, with D possibly being TRBD2 (6 bases). Trimming took off 4 bases at V and 2 bases at J, with 9 bases between the two ends. Germline-derived CDR1 and CDR2 are MNHEY and SVGAGI. This CDR3 has 13 residues. Here the CDR3 reads CASSSGLTYEQYF. The CDR3, as DNA: TGTGCCAGCAGTTCGGGACTCACCTACGAGCAGTACTTC.

CDR3 nucleotide sequence: TGCGCCAGCAGTGATACCGGTCAAGAAAAACTGTTTTTT. Translation: CASSDTGQEKLFF. The genes are TRBV10-1 and TRBJ1-4; D gene uncertain. The germline V and J ends were trimmed by 3 bases and 8 bases, with 10 bases remaining between them. The CDR3 length is 13 residues. Germline assignment: CDR1 WNHNN and CDR2 SYGVQD (reference sequence).

The chain carries TRBV7-3 and TRBJ1-2; no definite D call. The germline V gene encodes CDR1 SGHTA and CDR2 FQGTGA. Trimming left V 2 bases short and J 4 bases short, with 5 bases between. CDR3 length equals 12 residues. The CDR3 region has the DNA TGTGCCAGCAGCTTACCGGGCTATGGCTACACCTTC. This codes for CASSLPGYGYTF.

This chain links TRBV30 with TRBJ1-2; 8 nucleotides align to TRBD1. Trimming at V came to 1 base and at J to 4 bases, leaving 8 bases not matched to a gene. The CDR3 runs 15 residues. Germline loops: CDR1 GTSNPN, CDR2 SVGIG (reference sequence). CDR3 amino acids: CAWSGSRRGLYGYTF. The CDR3 nucleotides read TGTGCCTGGAGTGGTTCACGCAGGGGGCTCTATGGCTACACCTTC.

This chain links TRBV19 with TRBJ1-5; tentative D call: TRBD1 (6 bases). V lost 1 base to trimming and J lost 5 bases, with 15 bases between them. CDR1 LNHDA and CDR2 SQIVND come from the germline V gene (reference sequence). This CDR3 spans 16 amino acids. The CDR3, as DNA: TGTGCCAGTAGTATAGCATTCGGACAGATACATCAGCCCCAGCATTTT. It specifies CASSIAFGQIHQPQHF.

The chain recombines TRBV11-2 with TRBJ2-7; D might be TRBD1 (5 bases). The CDR3 extends over 14 amino acids. Trimming removed 5 bases from V and 4 bases from J, with 15 bases in between. Germline V gene data show CDR1 as SGHAT and CDR2 as FQNNGV. The CDR3, as DNA: TGTGCCAGCAGCCCCACGTGGTCAGGGTACGAGCAGTACTTC. Amino acids: CASSPTWSGYEQYF.

The chain couples TRBV13 to TRBJ2-7, with 11 bases matching TRBD2. This CDR3 is built from 16 residues. Germline values: CDR1 PRHDT, CDR2 FYEKMQ (reference sequence). V lost 1 base, J lost 3 bases, and 5 bases stayed unmatched. CDR3 in amino acids: CASSLVAGGAVYEQYF. In nucleotides, the CDR3 is TGTGCCAGCAGCTTAGTAGCGGGGGGGGCCGTCTACGAGCAGTACTTC.

This rearrangement joins TRBV7-7 to TRBJ2-1; TRBD2 matches 8 bases. From germline, CDR1 is SSHAT and CDR2 FNYEAQ (reference sequence). Unmatched junction bases numbered 5, after V lost 2 bases and J lost 2 bases. The CDR3 runs to 16 residues. DNA of the CDR3: TGTGCCAGCAGCTTAAATCCAGCGGGGGCCTACAATGAGCAGTTCTTC. This codes for CASSLNPAGAYNEQFF.

V usage is TRBV6-5 and J usage is TRBJ2-2; the match to TRBD1 covers 7 bases. The trim removed 6 bases at V and 0 bases at J, leaving 4 bases unmatched. In germline, CDR1 is MNHEY, CDR2 SVGAGI. The CDR3 runs 15 residues. The CDR3 sequence is CASSRDRANTGELFF. The CDR3 coding sequence is TGTGCCAGCAGCCGAGACAGGGCGAACACCGGGGAGCTGTTTTTT.

The V and J genes are TRBV24-1 and TRBJ2-1; possible D gene TRBD2, 6 bases. CDR3 length: 16 residues. V was cut by 4 bases and J by 0 bases, with 12 bases left in between. Germline V gene data show CDR1 as KGHDR and CDR2 as SFDVKD. This chain's CDR3 is CATSDRTSRSYNEQFF. The CDR3 nucleotides read TGTGCCACCAGTGACCGTACTAGCCGCTCCTACAATGAGCAGTTCTTC.

V usage is TRBV7-8 and J usage is TRBJ2-7, with 11 positions matching TRBD1. V lost 4 bases to trimming and J lost 4 bases; unmatched junction nucleotides: 12. Per germline, CDR1 SGHVS and CDR2 FQNEAQ. The CDR3 has 17 amino acids. This CDR3 reads CASSSKSGTGGAYEQYF. The CDR3 bases are TGTGCCAGCAGCTCTAAATCCGGGACAGGGGGTGCTTACGAGCAGTACTTC.

The table lists this clone with a few counts. CDR3 DNA sequence: TGTGCCTGGAGTCCGGGACTAGCGGTATACGAGCAGTACTTC. This gives the protein CAWSPGLAVYEQYF. The rearrangement joins TRBV30 to TRBJ2-7; 11 positions match TRBD2. Germline trimming cut 2 bases from V and 4 bases from J; bases unmatched to any gene: 4. Germline V lookup: CDR1 GTSNPN, CDR2 SVGIG (reference sequence). The CDR3 sequence is 14 residues long.

V is TRBV6-2 or TRBV6-3 and J is TRBJ2-5; D possibly corresponds to TRBD2 (5 bases). Germline CDR1 is MNHEY and CDR2 is SVGEGT. The CDR3 sequence is 17 residues long. V was trimmed by 4 bases and J by 5 bases, leaving 23 bases between them. In DNA form, the CDR3 reads TGTGCCAGCAGTTCCCTCGGAGGCCTTCCCCAAGGGGAGACCCAGTACTTC. Residues: CASSSLGGLPQGETQYF.

The CDR3 is CASSLNLQGSSGNTIYF. CDR3 nucleotide sequence: TGCGCCAGCAGCTTGAACCTACAGGGGAGCTCTGGAAACACCATATATTTT. The chain combines TRBV5-1 with TRBJ1-3, with 7 bases that match TRBD1. V trimming: 1 base; J trimming: 0 bases; junction bases outside the gene matches: 7. Germline V lookup: CDR1 SGHRS, CDR2 YFSETQ. The CDR3 runs to 17 residues.

The chain links TRBV7-6 to TRBJ1-1; TRBD1 matches at 8 bases. Germline V gene lookup returns CDR1 SGHVS and CDR2 FNYEAQ. V dropped 6 bases and J dropped 3; count of bases not matched to a gene: 3. The CDR3 is 13 residues long. CDR3 nucleotides: TGTGCCAGCAGGGAGACAGGGGACACTGAAGCTTTCTTT. Translated, it gives CASRETGDTEAFF.

This chain joins TRBV23-1 and TRBJ2-7; D is perhaps TRBD1 (6 bases). TRBV23-1 falls under the ORF class, with uncertain function. This CDR3 contains 15 residues. V was shortened by 0 bases and J by 2 bases, with 11 bases between the two germline ends. In DNA, the CDR3 is TGCGCCAGCAGTCAATCTGGGACATTGCCCTACGAGCAGTACTTC. It is translated as CASSQSGTLPYEQYF.

V and J are TRBV6-5 and TRBJ2-7, with a possible D match to TRBD1 (5 bases). V gave up 0 bases and J gave up 6 bases, with 12 bases separating them. Germline assignment: CDR1 MNHEY and CDR2 SVGAGI. The CDR3 has 14 residues. CDR3 coding DNA: TGTGCCAGCAGTTACTCCAGGGAATCGAGCGAGCAGTACTTC. As protein: CASSYSRESSEQYF.

Written as DNA, the CDR3 is TGCGCCAGCAGCTGGGGGACAGGGGAAGAGACCCAGTACTTC. As protein: CASSWGTGEETQYF. This rearrangement joins TRBV5-1 to TRBJ2-5; 10 bases fit TRBD1. V trimming: 3 bases; J trimming: 3 bases; junction bases outside the gene matches: 2. CDR1 and CDR2 (germline): SGHRS, YFSETQ. The length of the CDR3 is 14 residues.